This T cell receptor (beta chain) was profiled in a study of identical twins. Study outcomes and limitations: Abundant cord blood beta clonotypes carried fewer insertions; memory repertoires showed none.

This clonotype has at least ten counts. Its antigen remains unidentified. With V trimmed by 3 bases and J by 10 bases, 4 bases remained unmatched. The germline V gene encodes CDR1 MDHEN and CDR2 SYDVKM. The CDR3 consists of 13 residues. Using its own MiXCR run on the 5' RACE reads, TCRdb lists one record per CDR3 protein. The sample lists some 600,000 distinct CDR3 sequences, roughly 6.6% occurring once. The donor group consisted entirely of healthy Caucasians. This sample also belongs to another study, concerning yellow fever vaccine responses in identical twins.

The sequence was obtained from a woman aged 18-35 years in good health. Input material: PBMCs. The V call is TRBV28, the J call TRBJ1-4; 8 nucleotides match TRBD1. The CDR3 DNA reads TGTGCCAGCAGTTTTCGACAGGGGAGAAAACTGTTTTTT. It is translated as CASSFRQGRKLFF.